Below, 9 T cell receptor beta chains from the same sample are listed, as sequenced in a study of cytomegalovirus exposure and HLA in healthy donors. Primers: 60 Vbeta forward and 13 Jbeta reverse. Profiled with immunoSEQ multiplex PCR; TCRdb holds only in-frame clones, not every one. This table holds approximately 30,000 clones. Material for sequencing was PBMCs. These receptors were taken from a middle-aged woman in good health and CMV-seropositive.

This sequence joins TRBV5-1 and TRBJ1-5; weak D call: TRBD1 (6 bases). From germline, CDR1 is SGHRS and CDR2 YFSETQ. The V end was cut by 4 bases, the J end by 8 bases, with 16 bases between. The CDR3 length is 14 residues. The CDR3 loop reads CASSPGGGREPQHF. The CDR3 coding sequence is TGCGCCAGCAGCCCGGGGGGGGGCCGGGAGCCCCAGCATTTT.

The chain joins TRBV30 to TRBJ2-3, with 10 positions matching TRBD2. V trimming: 0 bases; J trimming: 0 bases; junction bases outside the gene matches: 9. CDR1 and CDR2 (germline): GTSNPN, SVGIG (reference sequence). This CDR3 contains 18 residues. The CDR3 region is CAWSVGLAGVTSTDTQYF. In nucleotides, the CDR3 is TGTGCCTGGAGTGTTGGGCTAGCGGGAGTGACGAGCACAGATACGCAGTATTTT.

The gene calls are TRBV30 and TRBJ2-7, with 8 bases aligning to TRBD1. Looked up from germline, CDR1 is GTSNPN and CDR2 is SVGIG (reference sequence). The CDR3 runs to 13 residues. The J segment lost 6 bases and the V segment lost 2 bases, leaving 6 bases of the junction unmatched. The DNA for the CDR3 is TGTGCCTGGAGTCCCAGGGGGCTCGGCGAGCAGTACTTC. Translating it yields CAWSPRGLGEQYF.

The genes are TRBV10-3 and TRBJ1-5; a possible D gene is TRBD1 (6 bases). CDR3 length: 17 residues. The V gene lost 0 bases and the J gene lost 3 bases, with 15 bases spanning the gap. Germline values: CDR1 ENHRY, CDR2 SYGVKD. CDR3 DNA: TGTGCCATCAGTGAGTCGAGCGCCGAGGGGGTCAATCAGCCCCAGCATTTT. Protein: CAISESSAEGVNQPQHF.

The chain uses TRBV29-1 and TRBJ1-2; D ambiguous. Germline lookup yields CDR1 SQVTM and CDR2 ANQGSEA. V gave up 3 bases and J gave up 0 bases, with 5 bases separating them. This CDR3 comprises 12 residues. The CDR3 is CSVDAANYGYTF. The CDR3 nucleotides are TGCAGCGTTGATGCAGCTAACTATGGCTACACCTTC.

This rearrangement joins TRBV11-2 to TRBJ1-1; D is perhaps TRBD1 (6 bases). From germline, CDR1 is SGHAT and CDR2 FQNNGV. V was shortened by 5 bases and J by 2 bases, with 12 bases between the two germline ends. This CDR3 has 14 residues. The CDR3 region has the DNA TGTGCCAGCAGCCCAGACAGGACAAACACTGAAGCTTTCTTT. Translated: CASSPDRTNTEAFF.

This chain connects TRBV5-4 to TRBJ2-7; possibly TRBD1 for D (5 bases). Germline CDR1 SGHNT, CDR2 YYREEE (reference sequence). The CDR3 is 14 amino acids. V lost 1 base, J lost 1 base, and 9 bases lay in between. The CDR3 loop is CASSLRQGSYEQYF. DNA for the CDR3: TGTGCCAGCAGCTTGAGGCAGGGATCCTACGAGCAGTACTTC.

The chain uses TRBV19 and TRBJ1-5, with D perhaps matching TRBD1 (5 bases). The CDR3 totals 15 residues. Germline lookup yields CDR1 LNHDA and CDR2 SQIVND (reference sequence). Trimming left V 6 bases short and J 3 bases short, with 15 bases between. CDR3 loop: CASRPGGGYNQPQHF. DNA for the CDR3: TGTGCCAGTAGACCGGGCGGGGGTTACAATCAGCCCCAGCATTTT. Drawing the rest from reference TRBV19 and TRBJ1-5, the complete variable domain is DGGITQSPKYLFRKEGQNVTLSCEQNLNHDAMYWYRQDPGQGLRLIYYSQIVNDFQKGDIAEGYSVSREKKESFPLTVTSAQKNPTAFYLCASRPGGGYNQPQHFGDGTRLSIL.

J is TRBJ2-7 and V is TRBV30; 10 nucleotides match TRBD1. This CDR3 is built from 12 residues. Germline V gene sequence: CDR1 GTSNPN, CDR2 SVGIG (reference sequence). V was pared by 5 bases and J by 7 bases, with 5 bases of the junction left unmatched. The CDR3 region has the DNA TGTGCCTGGGGGACAGGGGTCGGAGAGCAGTACTTC. Protein: CAWGTGVGEQYF. Together with reference TRBV30 and TRBJ2-7, the CDR3 gives the full variable domain: SQTIHQWPATLVQPVGSPLSLECTVEGTSNPNLYWYRQAAGRGLQLLFYSVGIGQISSEVPQNLSASRPQDRQFILSSKKLLLSDSGFYLCAWGTGVGEQYFGPGTRLTVT.